These 32 T cell receptor beta chains originate from one sample sequenced in a study of T-cell memory formation after mild COVID-19. TCRdb recomputed calls from the 5' RACE reads with MiXCR, one row per CDR3 protein. In the table there are 450,000 to 650,000 distinct CDR3 sequences, roughly 18% of which are singletons. Source material: PBMCs or a T cell subset sorted from them (not recorded which). The receptors come from an adult woman who had mild COVID-19 (a few samples of this study predate the infection). Cell type and time point are not known.

This clonotype was recorded a few times. The V gene is TRBV20-1, the J gene TRBJ2-1, with a possible D match to TRBD2 (5 bases). Germline CDR1 reads DFQATT; CDR2 reads SNEGSKA (reference sequence). V gave up 3 bases and J gave up 0 bases, with 15 bases separating them. The CDR3 loop spans 16 amino acids. CDR3 sequence (DNA): TGCAGTGCTAGGGAAGGGAGAGTAGCCTCCTACAATGAGCAGTTCTTC. Protein product: CSAREGRVASYNEQFF.

The chain has TRBV15 and TRBJ2-1; perhaps TRBD2 as D (7 bases). Germline-derived CDR1 and CDR2 are LNHNV and YYDKDF (reference sequence). V was pared by 0 bases and J by 10 bases, with 10 bases between. The CDR3 runs to 13 residues. The DNA of the CDR3 is TGTGCCACCAGCAGAGATGAGGGGGGGGAGCAGTTCTTC. Translation: CATSRDEGGEQFF.

This clonotype was detected only a few times. The chain couples TRBV7-6 to TRBJ2-3, with 9 bases that match TRBD2. Trimming cost V 2 bases and J 3 bases; bases outside gene matches: 6. Germline V gene sequence: CDR1 SGHVS, CDR2 FNYEAQ. CDR3 length: 16 amino acids. In nucleotides, the CDR3 is TGTGCCAGCAGCTTATATCAACTAGCGGGTACAGATACGCAGTATTTT. This encodes CASSLYQLAGTDTQYF. Full variable domain (remainder filled in from reference TRBV7-6 and TRBJ2-3): GAGVSQSPRYKVTKRGQDVALRCDPISGHVSLYWYRQALGQGPEFLTYFNYEAQQDKSGLPNDRFSAERPEGSISTLTIQRTEQRDSAMYRCASSLYQLAGTDTQYFGPGTRLTVL.

The CDR3 protein is CASSVVDSRNEQFF. The CDR3 nucleotides are TGTGCCAGCAGCGTAGTTGACAGTCGCAATGAGCAGTTCTTC. The gene calls are TRBV9 and TRBJ2-1; TRBD1 is a possible D gene (5 bases). V shed 0 bases and J shed 6 bases, with 10 bases lying between them. This CDR3 contains 14 residues. Germline V gene sequence: CDR1 SGDLS, CDR2 YYNGEE.

The V call is TRBV4-1, the J call TRBJ2-5; D gene unclear. CDR1 and CDR2 (germline): MGHRA, YSYEKL. CDR3 length: 13 amino acids. Trimming cost V 1 base and J 5 bases, with 8 bases left between them. The CDR3 protein is CASSQVSYETQYF. As DNA, the CDR3 is TGCGCCAGCAGCCAAGTATCCTATGAGACCCAGTACTTC.

The table lists this clonotype with a few counts. CDR3 in DNA: TGTGCCAGCAGCTCCCCAGAGGGGTGGTCCTACGAGCAGTACTTC. Its translation is CASSSPEGWSYEQYF. This chain uses TRBV7-6 with TRBJ2-7; D is possibly TRBD1 or TRBD2 (5 bases each). The germline V gene has CDR1 SGHVS and CDR2 FNYEAQ. Trimming left V 4 bases short and J 1 base short, with 14 bases between. The CDR3 runs 15 residues.

The chain combines TRBV30 with TRBJ2-3; TRBD2 aligns across 11 bases. The CDR3 has 16 amino acids. Trimming took 1 base from V and 3 from J; bases not matched to a gene: 6. Germline loops: CDR1 GTSNPN, CDR2 SVGIG (reference sequence). This CDR3 reads CAWSGATSGMTDTQYF. CDR3 nucleotides: TGTGCCTGGAGTGGGGCGACTAGCGGGATGACAGATACGCAGTATTTT.

The V gene is TRBV7-3, the J gene TRBJ2-1; 11 positions agree with TRBD2. The J segment lost 8 bases and the V segment lost 2 bases, leaving 5 bases of the junction unmatched. Germline V gene data show CDR1 as SGHTA and CDR2 as FQGTGA. The CDR3 is made up of 15 amino acids. This chain's CDR3 is CASSLLTSGSYEQFF. DNA of the CDR3: TGTGCCAGCAGCTTATTAACTAGCGGGAGCTATGAGCAGTTCTTC.

The chain employs TRBV5-1 and TRBJ2-1, with D perhaps matching TRBD1 (5 bases). V was pared by 4 bases and J by 3 bases, with 8 bases between. CDR3 length: 13 amino acids. Germline V gene lookup returns CDR1 SGHRS and CDR2 YFSETQ. CDR3 sequence (DNA): TGCGCCAGCAGCCTGGGGCACTACAATGAGCAGTTCTTC. Encoded protein: CASSLGHYNEQFF.

This clonotype was detected only a few times. The chain joins TRBV5-1 to TRBJ2-7; no clear D gene. Trimming stripped 0 bases from V and 7 bases from J, with 11 bases between. The CDR3 runs 13 residues. Germline CDR1 reads SGHRS; CDR2 reads YFSETQ. The CDR3 here is CASSLVGGIEQYF. The CDR3 DNA sequence: TGCGCCAGCAGCTTGGTCGGCGGCATAGAGCAGTACTTC.

The chain's CDR3 is CATGGLLAGPYEQYF. DNA of the CDR3: TGTGCCACCGGAGGGCTGCTAGCCGGGCCCTACGAGCAGTACTTC. The chain recombines TRBV24-1 with TRBJ2-7, with D perhaps matching TRBD2 (6 bases). V was pared by 9 bases and J by 2 bases, with 19 bases between. CDR3 length: 15 residues. The germline CDR1 and CDR2 sequences are KGHDR and SFDVKD.

In this sample, this clonotype is medium-sized. The gene calls are TRBV9 and TRBJ2-2; 14 bases agree with TRBD2. V trimming: 3 bases; J trimming: 5 bases; junction bases outside the gene matches: 3. This CDR3 comprises 16 residues. Germline V lookup: CDR1 SGDLS, CDR2 YYNGEE. CDR3 in DNA: TGTGCCAGCAGCGGACTAGCGGGAGGGGGAACCGGGGAGCTGTTTTTT. Residues: CASSGLAGGGTGELFF.

This clonotype was seen a few times. V usage is TRBV12-3 or TRBV12-4 and J usage is TRBJ1-3; D call uncertain. V was shortened by 1 base and J by 0 bases, with 7 bases between the two germline ends. This CDR3 contains 15 residues. CDR3 coding DNA: TGTGCCAGCAGTTTAGGAGGGTTCTCTGGAAACACCATATATTTT. As protein: CASSLGGFSGNTIYF.

This clonotype was detected only once. The genes are TRBV12-3 or TRBV12-4 and TRBJ1-5, with TRBD1 matching 10 bases. The CDR3 covers 15 residues. V trimming: 5 bases; J trimming: 4 bases; junction bases outside the gene matches: 5. The CDR3 here is CASSHPGQGNQPQHF. The CDR3 DNA reads as TGTGCCAGCAGTCATCCGGGACAGGGGAATCAGCCCCAGCATTTT.

This chain uses TRBV5-1 with TRBJ2-7, with 14 nucleotides matching TRBD2. The CDR3 runs to 16 residues. With V trimmed by 4 bases and J by 4 bases, 7 bases remained unmatched. Germline V gives CDR1 SGHRS, CDR2 YFSETQ. The CDR3 protein is CASSAGTSGGLYEQYF. In DNA, the CDR3 is TGCGCCAGCAGCGCGGGGACTAGCGGGGGCCTATACGAGCAGTACTTC.

The V gene is TRBV4-1, the J gene TRBJ2-7, with 10 bases matching TRBD1. Germline V gene sequence: CDR1 MGHRA, CDR2 YSYEKL. With 4 bases clipped from V and 5 bases from J, the junction kept 11 bases outside the gene matches. CDR3 size: 16 residues. The CDR3 DNA reads TGCGCCAGCAGCCCCACGAGCCGGGACAGGGGCCACGAGCAGTACTTC. It is translated as CASSPTSRDRGHEQYF.

This clonotype has only a few counts. V is TRBV20-1 and J is TRBJ2-3, with 14 positions matching TRBD2. This CDR3 has 16 amino acids. CDR1 is DFQATT, CDR2 SNEGSKA, per germline (reference sequence). V shed 3 bases and J 7 bases; nucleotides not matched to a gene: 9. The DNA of the CDR3 is TGCAGTGCTAGGGGACTAGCGGGGGATTTGGGGAATACGCAGTATTTT. Its translation is CSARGLAGDLGNTQYF.

The chain employs TRBV5-4 and TRBJ2-2; a possible D gene is TRBD1 (6 bases). V shed 3 bases and J shed 4 bases, with 16 bases lying between them. There are 16 residues in the CDR3. Germline V lookup: CDR1 SGHNT, CDR2 YYREEE (reference sequence). The CDR3 DNA follows: TGTGCCAGCAGCTCTAAACAGGGAGAGGGCACCGGGGAGCTGTTTTTT. It yields the protein CASSSKQGEGTGELFF.

This chain links TRBV4-2 with TRBJ2-3, with TRBD2 matching over 8 bases. Germline V gene sequence: CDR1 LGHNA, CDR2 YNFKEQ. The CDR3 consists of 18 residues. Germline trimming cut 0 bases from V and 2 bases from J; bases unmatched to any gene: 10. The CDR3 nucleotides are TGTGCCAGCAGCCAAGATCGGGGGAGTAGCGGGGTCACAGATACGCAGTATTTT. Its translation is CASSQDRGSSGVTDTQYF.

This chain uses TRBV7-2 with TRBJ2-5; 9 bases agree with TRBD2. Germline-derived CDR1 and CDR2 are SGHTA and FQGNSA. The J segment lost 5 bases and the V segment lost 5 bases, leaving 9 bases of the junction unmatched. CDR3 length: 15 amino acids. For the CDR3, the DNA is TGTGCCAGCAGCGGGGGTGGGACTAGCAGGGAGACCCAGTACTTC. As protein: CASSGGGTSRETQYF.

The chain joins TRBV7-9 to TRBJ2-7; D is tentatively TRBD1 or TRBD2 (6 bases each). V was clipped by 1 base and J by 6 bases, with 13 bases between them. Germline lookup yields CDR1 SEHNR and CDR2 FQNEAQ (reference sequence). The CDR3 totals 14 residues. CDR3 region: CASSLVGGQGEQYF. The CDR3 DNA reads TGTGCCAGCAGCTTAGTCGGGGGCCAGGGCGAGCAGTACTTC.

This clonotype showed up just a few times. The chain recombines TRBV5-1 with TRBJ2-3; 8 bases map to TRBD2. The V gene end was trimmed by 7 bases and the J gene end by 2 bases; junction bases not matched to a gene: 6. This CDR3 region has 14 residues. CDR1 is SGHRS and CDR2 is YFSETQ in the germline V gene. CDR3 bases: TGCGCCAGCGGCCCGGGGGGGGACACAGATACGCAGTATTTT. Amino acids: CASGPGGDTDTQYF.

The genes are TRBV5-6 and TRBJ1-5; possible D gene TRBD1, 5 bases. Germline V gene sequence: CDR1 SGHDT, CDR2 YYEEEE. V was trimmed by 6 bases and J by 4 bases, leaving 17 bases between them. The CDR3 spans 15 residues. In nucleotides, the CDR3 is TGTGCCAGCATCCCCAGGGTTAGGAGGAATCAGCCCCAGCATTTT. Translation: CASIPRVRRNQPQHF.

This clonotype was observed a few times. The V and J genes are TRBV30 and TRBJ2-3; 11 bases line up with TRBD2. The CDR3 extends over 15 amino acids. V lost 3 bases to trimming and J lost 5 bases; unmatched junction nucleotides: 7. CDR1 is GTSNPN, CDR2 SVGIG, per germline (reference sequence). CDR3: CAWRLGTSGLDTQYF. In DNA, the CDR3 is TGTGCCTGGAGGTTAGGGACTAGCGGCCTAGATACGCAGTATTTT. Complete variable domain (other parts from reference TRBV30 and TRBJ2-3): SQTIHQWPATLVQPVGSPLSLECTVEGTSNPNLYWYRQAAGRGLQLLFYSVGIGQISSEVPQNLSASRPQDRQFILSSKKLLLSDSGFYLCAWRLGTSGLDTQYFGPGTRLTVL.

The chain links TRBV11-2 to TRBJ2-3; tentatively, D is TRBD1 (6 bases). The V gene lost 1 base and the J gene lost 0 bases, with 14 bases spanning the gap. CDR1 and CDR2 (germline): SGHAT, FQNNGV. The CDR3 contains 17 residues. CDR3: CASSLVPGTSSTDTQYF. CDR3 DNA: TGTGCCAGCAGCTTAGTTCCGGGGACAAGTAGCACAGATACGCAGTATTTT.

Only a few counts were recorded for this clonotype. The gene calls are TRBV12-3 or TRBV12-4 and TRBJ1-2; D is ambiguous. The CDR3 contains 14 residues. V was shortened by 3 bases and J by 3 bases, with 11 bases between the two germline ends. The CDR3 coding sequence is TGTGCCAGCAGTTTCGGCATTGGGGACTATGGCTACACCTTC. It codes for CASSFGIGDYGYTF.

V gene TRBV10-3 combines with J gene TRBJ1-3; D is uncertain. V dropped 10 bases and J dropped 2 bases, with 12 bases sitting between them. The CDR3 sequence is 13 residues long. The germline gives CDR1 ENHRY, CDR2 SYGVKD. The CDR3 protein is CASDWGTGNTIYF. The CDR3 DNA follows: TGTGCCAGTGATTGGGGAACTGGAAACACCATATATTTT.

The chain combines TRBV2 with TRBJ2-2; D not certain. The ends were cut back, 7 bases at V and 4 bases at J, with 16 bases in the middle. This CDR3 is built from 15 residues. The germline gives CDR1 SNHLY, CDR2 FYNNEI. CDR3 sequence reads: CASKVTGPGTGELFF. The CDR3 DNA reads as TGTGCCAGCAAAGTAACGGGTCCAGGCACCGGGGAGCTGTTTTTT.

This clonotype has more than one count but fewer than ten. This chain joins TRBV5-1 and TRBJ2-3; TRBD2 matches at 8 bases. There are 17 residues in the CDR3. Trimming at V came to 0 bases and at J to 5 bases, leaving 11 bases not matched to a gene. Germline V gene sequence: CDR1 SGHRS, CDR2 YFSETQ. This CDR3 reads CASSLAGAGEDLDTQYF. The CDR3 coding sequence is TGCGCCAGCAGCTTGGCGGGAGCGGGAGAAGACTTAGATACGCAGTATTTT.

The chain is built from TRBV6-4 and TRBJ1-2; the match to TRBD1 covers 8 bases. J gave up 3 bases and V 0 bases, and 6 bases lay outside the gene matches. CDR3 length equals 16 residues. The V gene's germline CDR1 is MRHNA and CDR2 SNTAGT. CDR3 sequence reads: CASSDSMAGGYYGYTF. The CDR3 DNA sequence: TGTGCCAGCAGTGACTCGATGGCAGGGGGCTACTATGGCTACACCTTC.

This clonotype has just a few counts. This sequence joins TRBV6-5 and TRBJ2-7, with 9 bases identical to TRBD1. The CDR3 sequence is 15 residues long. Trimming removed 8 bases from V and 4 bases from J; junction bases left unmatched: 12. The germline V gene encodes CDR1 MNHEY and CDR2 SVGAGI. CDR3 in amino acids: CASSGTGTGTYEQYF. The CDR3 nucleotides are TGTGCCAGCTCTGGAACCGGGACAGGGACATACGAGCAGTACTTC.

The chain recombines TRBV19 with TRBJ1-2, with a tentative D call TRBD1 (6 bases). The CDR3 totals 14 residues. The V end lost 6 bases, the J end lost 8 bases, and 19 bases lay between the germline ends. Germline lookup yields CDR1 LNHDA and CDR2 SQIVND (reference sequence). This chain's CDR3 is CASSFEQGRKGYTF. CDR3 bases: TGTGCCAGTAGCTTCGAACAGGGTCGGAAGGGCTACACCTTC.